Listed below are T cell receptor beta chains from one sample, sequenced in a study of vaccination and CD4 T cells after COVID-19. TCRdb ran MiXCR on the PCR reads and lists one entry per CDR3 protein. This sample yields around 15,000 distinct CDR3 sequences, of which roughly 41% are seen a single time; roughly 20% belongs to the top ten. These receptors' antigens are unknown. The material sequenced was CD4+ T cells from blood, cultured in vitro, taken before SARS-CoV-2 vaccination. These TCRs come from a human donor who received a COVID-19 vaccine. Both conserved end residues are part of each CDR3. D genes are given only for firm matches. Size values are once, few and many counts, or a class for expanded clones, and some rows have none.

>TRBV7-9|TRBJ2-2|few|TRBD1
TGTGCCAGCCGACAGGGGTACACCGGGGAGCTGTTTTTT
CASRQGYTGELFF
>TRBV20-1|TRBJ2-3|-|TRBD1
TGCAGTGCTAGAGATGGACAGGGCACAGATACGCAGTATTTT
CSARDGQGTDTQYF
>TRBV18|TRBJ1-2|-|-
TGTGCCAGCTCACCCGGGGGAGCTGATGGCTATGGCTACACCTTC
CASSPGGADGYGYTF
>TRBV29-1|TRBJ2-2|once|TRBD1
TGCAGCGCTGGGGACGACAGGGCGGGTGCCGGGGAGCTGTTTTTT
CSAGDDRAGAGELFF
>TRBV20-1|TRBJ1-4|few|TRBD1
TGCAGTGCTAAGGGACAGGGGAAGGAAAAACTGTTTTTT
CSAKGQGKEKLFF
>TRBV6-1|TRBJ1-1|once|-
TGTGCCAGCAGACAGAACACTGAAGCTTTCTTT
CASRQNTEAFF
>TRBV2|TRBJ2-3|few|-
TGTGCCAGCCGTCGGCAGGGGGGAATAGATACGCAGTATTTT
CASRRQGGIDTQYF
>TRBV10-3|TRBJ1-1|-|TRBD1
TGTGCCATCAGTGAGTCCGGGACAGGGGAAACTGAAGCTTTCTTT
CAISESGTGETEAFF
>TRBV5-4|TRBJ1-3|few|-
TGTGCCAGCAGCCTCGACGGATTCGCCATATATTTT
CASSLDGFAIYF
>TRBV7-9|TRBJ2-1|once|-
TGTGCCAGCAGCTTGGCTGGGGCCCCCTACAATGAGCAGTTCTTC
CASSLAGAPYNEQFF
>TRBV24-1|TRBJ2-3|-|-
TGTGCCACCAGTGACCCCGGGGCGGTGGATACGCAGTATTTT
CATSDPGAVDTQYF
>TRBV20-1|TRBJ1-1|few|-
TGCAGTGCTAGAGATCATAGGTCGAACACTGAAGCTTTCTTT
CSARDHRSNTEAFF
>TRBV11-3|TRBJ2-3|-|-
TGTGCCAGCAGCTTAGATGGGGGGGGCAGGACAGATACGCAGTATTTT
CASSLDGGGRTDTQYF
>TRBV19|TRBJ1-1|-|-
TGTGCCAGTAGTATCGGTCTTGGGCCTGAAGCTTTCTTT
CASSIGLGPEAFF
>TRBV5-1|TRBJ2-7|few|TRBD2
TGCGCCAGCAGTCGAGCCCTGAGCGGGACGACGAACTACGAGCAGTACTTC
CASSRALSGTTNYEQYF
>TRBV2|TRBJ2-1|-|TRBD1
TGTGCCAGCAGTGAAGCAACAGGGGGGCAGCAGTTCTTC
CASSEATGGQQFF
>TRBV12-2|TRBJ1-6|-|-
TGTGCAAGTCGCCCCTCGAAAGGTACAGGGTATAGGAATTCACCCCTCCACTTT
CASRPSKGTGYRNSPLHF
>TRBV12-3/TRBV12-4|TRBJ1-5|-|TRBD1
TGTGCCAGCAGCCCGACAGGGGATCAGCCCCAGCATTTT
CASSPTGDQPQHF
>TRBV6-2/TRBV6-3|TRBJ2-2|-|TRBD2
TGTGCCAGCAGTTACTCGAACAGCGGGGGGGTTCCGAACACCGGGGAGCTGTTTTTT
CASSYSNSGGVPNTGELFF
>TRBV30|TRBJ1-2|-|-
TGTGCCTATTCACAGGAGGACTATGGCTACACCTTC
CAYSQEDYGYTF
>TRBV11-3|TRBJ2-5|-|-
TGTGCCAGCAGCTTTCTTCGACGTCTAGGGACCCAGTACTTC
CASSFLRRLGTQYF
>TRBV11-3|TRBJ2-5|-|TRBD2
TGTGCCAGCAGCTTAGGAATAGCGGGGGATCAAGAGACCCAGTACTTC
CASSLGIAGDQETQYF
>TRBV2|TRBJ1-5|few|TRBD1
TGTGCCCGCAAACAGGGGGCTTGGAATCAGCCCCAGCATTTT
CARKQGAWNQPQHF
>TRBV28|TRBJ1-5|few|-
TGTGCCAGCAGTTACAGGCTTGGGAGGAAAGACGCATATCAGCCCCAGCATTTT
CASSYRLGRKDAYQPQHF
>TRBV7-9|TRBJ2-3|-|-
TGTGCCAGCAGCTTAGGAGGGGCTCGGTATTTT
CASSLGGARYF
>TRBV25-1|TRBJ1-6|few|-
TGTGCCAGCAGTGACGATAGAGCCTCACCCCTCCACTTT
CASSDDRASPLHF
>TRBV7-2|TRBJ1-1|-|-
TGTGCCAGCAGCCGGACGGCAGTCTTGAACACTGAAGCTTTCTTT
CASSRTAVLNTEAFF
>TRBV7-9|TRBJ1-3|few|-
TGTGCCAGCAGCTCGTCGGGGGCGGAAGGAAACACCATATATTTT
CASSSSGAEGNTIYF
>TRBV6-4|TRBJ2-6|-|-
TGTGCCAGCAGTTCATCCACTGGGGCCAACGTCCTGACTTTC
CASSSSTGANVLTF
>TRBV19|TRBJ2-6|-|-
TGTGCCAGTAAGTTGCAGACCTCTGGGGCCAACGTCCTGACTTTC
CASKLQTSGANVLTF
>TRBV20-1|TRBJ2-3|-|-
TGCAGTGCTAGTCCCCCCCAGGAAGAAGATACGCAGTATTTT
CSASPPQEEDTQYF
>TRBV11-3|TRBJ2-2|-|TRBD1
TGTGCCAGCATACGACAGGGGGCCTCCACCGGGGAGCTGTTTTTT
CASIRQGASTGELFF
>TRBV20-1|TRBJ2-1|few|-
TGCAGTGCTAGAGTGGCGGGGGCCGACAATGAGCAGTTCTTC
CSARVAGADNEQFF
>TRBV18|TRBJ2-3|-|-
TGTGCCAGCTCACCGGTCCTTAGCACAGATACGCAGTATTTT
CASSPVLSTDTQYF
>TRBV19|TRBJ1-5|-|-
TGTGCCAGTAGTCTGCCTGGGCGGACCTTGCAGCCCCAGCATTTT
CASSLPGRTLQPQHF
>TRBV20-1|TRBJ2-3|-|-
TGCAGTGCTCTCACAGATACGCAGTATTTT
CSALTDTQYF
>TRBV25-1|TRBJ2-3|-|TRBD2
TGTGCCAGCAGCCAGCGGGGGGGAAGCACAGATACGCAGTATTTT
CASSQRGGSTDTQYF
>TRBV6-1|TRBJ2-7|-|-
TGTGCCAGCAGTGAACGGGACATTTACTCCTACGAGCAGTACTTC
CASSERDIYSYEQYF
>TRBV6-5|TRBJ2-7|-|-
TGTGCCAGCAGTTATGCCAGGGACTCCTACGAGCAGTACTTC
CASSYARDSYEQYF
>TRBV2|TRBJ2-1|-|-
TGTGCCAGCAGACCCATTTCCCTCCGGACAGTAGACAACAATGAGCAGTTCTTC
CASRPISLRTVDNNEQFF
>TRBV20-1|TRBJ2-5|-|TRBD1
TGCAGTGCAGATGGGACAGGGTCACAAGAGACCCAGTACTTC
CSADGTGSQETQYF
>TRBV5-1|TRBJ2-7|few|TRBD1
TGCGCCAGCAGCATGGACAGGTGGTCCTACGAGCAGTACTTC
CASSMDRWSYEQYF
>TRBV7-9|TRBJ1-3|-|-
TGTGCCAGCAGCCCCGGTCCGAGCTCTGGAAACACCATATATTTT
CASSPGPSSGNTIYF
>TRBV30|TRBJ1-2|-|-
TGTGCCTGCGACTATAACTATGGCTACACCTTC
CACDYNYGYTF
>TRBV20-1|TRBJ2-3|few|TRBD2
TGCAGTGCTAGAGCCCCGGGAGGTGCGGGCACAGATACGCAGTATTTT
CSARAPGGAGTDTQYF
>TRBV10-3|TRBJ1-5|few|-
TGTGCCATCAGTGAGACCCCCTCGGGCGGGCCCCAGCATTTT
CAISETPSGGPQHF
>TRBV2|TRBJ1-1|few|TRBD1
TGTGCCAGCAGTTGGACAGGGGGCGTTGACACTGAAGCTTTCTTT
CASSWTGGVDTEAFF
>TRBV19|TRBJ2-5|few|TRBD2
TGTGCCAGTAGTATGCTCCTAGCGGGGAAAGAGACCCAGTACTTC
CASSMLLAGKETQYF
>TRBV6-5|TRBJ1-2|few|TRBD1
TGTGCCAGCAGTTACGGGGGACAGGGGGATGGCTACACCTTC
CASSYGGQGDGYTF
>TRBV7-3|TRBJ2-3|-|-
TGTGCCAGCAGCTTAACTGGGGACGGCCCGGATACGCAGTATTTT
CASSLTGDGPDTQYF
>TRBV5-1|TRBJ1-6|-|-
TGCGCCAGCAGCTTGGACCCGGGCGATAATTCACCCCTCCACTTT
CASSLDPGDNSPLHF
>TRBV20-1|TRBJ2-5|-|TRBD2
TGCAGTGCAAGGCTAGCGGCACTGCAAGAGACCCAGTACTTC
CSARLAALQETQYF
>TRBV4-1|TRBJ2-1|-|TRBD2
TGCGCCAGCAGCCCCTGGAAGCGGGGGCCCAACAATGAGCAGTTCTTC
CASSPWKRGPNNEQFF
>TRBV2|TRBJ2-7|-|TRBD2
TGTGCCAGCAGGGGAGGGGACTACGAGCAGTACTTC
CASRGGDYEQYF
>TRBV6-7|TRBJ2-1|-|TRBD1
TGTGCCAGCAGTTACTTACCGATACAGGGGGATCCCTACAATGAGCAGTTCTTC
CASSYLPIQGDPYNEQFF
>TRBV6-1|TRBJ1-2|few|TRBD1
TGTGCCAGCAGACCCCCGGGACAGGGGGCGCTTGGCTACACCTTC
CASRPPGQGALGYTF